This T cell receptor (beta chain) came from a study of blood T cell repertoires in COVID-19. Study information: Donors in the United States, Italy and Spain gave samples during acute or convalescent COVID-19.

While infection was still active, Seattle patients were enrolled and then followed longitudinally. Trimming left V 1 base short and J 0 bases short, with 9 bases between. Germline loops: CDR1 LGHNA, CDR2 YSLEER. The CDR3 is 15 residues long. Some clones are missing from TCRdb's copy, which holds only in-frame ones; the method was immunoSEQ multiplex PCR. The sample has some 390,000 clones, approximately 90% seen once. The chain combines TRBV4-3 with TRBJ1-2; D might be TRBD1 (5 bases). Sequencing input: peripheral blood. This TCR came from a woman aged 35 to 49 with COVID-19, enrolled during active disease. In DNA form, the CDR3 reads TGCGCCAGCAGCCAAGGGGGCTATTCTAACTATGGCTACACCTTC. This translates into CASSQGGYSNYGYTF.